This T cell receptor (beta chain) appears in the sequencing data of a study of T-cell reconstitution after alpha-beta-depleted transplantation in children. V lost 0 bases to trimming and J lost 2 bases; unmatched junction nucleotides: 5. The length of the CDR3 is 15 residues. CDR1 and CDR2 from the germline V gene are DFQATT and SNEGSKA (reference sequence). Unique molecular identifiers were incorporated into the prepared TCRbeta library. TCRdb called the PCR reads again in MiXCR, with one record for every CDR3 protein. This sample yields fewer than 1 million distinct CDR3 sequences, of which around 15% are seen a single time; roughly 4.8% belongs to the top ten. General study results and limits: The origin of high day-60 TCRbeta diversity in some patients lay in surviving recipient T cells and thymic progenitors. Reportedly, roughly two months post-transplant, alpha-beta T cells arose from several hundred expanded graft clones. Once a year had passed after transplant, T-cell counts and diversity came mostly from newly produced T cells.

With regard to this clonotype: The antigen is unknown.

This sequence joins TRBV20-1 and TRBJ2-5, with 8 bases that match TRBD1. The sequence was collected from a male patient between 5 and 17 years old who had a stem cell transplant for acute lymphoblastic leukemia, so the T cells may come from the graft donor. Sequenced material: PBMCs, mostly from graft donor cells, taken 360 days after TCRalphabeta/CD19-depleted stem cell transplant. The CDR3 DNA follows: TGCAGTGCTAGAGATCTGGGACAGGATCAAGAGACCCAGTACTTC. Protein: CSARDLGQDQETQYF.